The table lists the clone carrying this T cell receptor (beta chain) with many counts. What it binds is not known. This entry is derived from a study of T-cell memory formation after mild COVID-19. At the level of the study: The study found TCR clusters largely donor specific.

MiXCR, applied by TCRdb to the 5' RACE reads, yields one record per CDR3 protein. The sample has roughly 550,000 distinct CDR3 sequences; 20% are singletons. Overall study results and limits: Some clones that responded were present in memory (sampled pre-infection), which suggests cross-reactive memory joined.

CDR1 is SGHKS, CDR2 YYEKEE, per germline (reference sequence). The CDR3 is 14 amino acids. Trimming left V 3 bases short and J 0 bases short, with 8 bases between. Sequencing used PBMCs or a T cell subset sorted from them (not recorded which). This chain joins TRBV5-5 and TRBJ2-3; D could derive from TRBD1 or TRBD2 (6 bases each). This sequence was found in an adult woman who had mild COVID-19 (a few samples of this study predate the infection). Cell type and time point are not known. CDR3 in amino acids: CASSWGASTDTQYF. The CDR3, as DNA: TGTGCCAGCAGCTGGGGGGCCAGCACAGATACGCAGTATTTT.